This paragraph covers one T cell receptor (beta chain) sequence. High-throughput TCR beta sequencing covered peripheral CD8+ and CD4+ T cells. With random hexamers, roughly 0.45 to 1 ug RNA was reverse transcribed. One entry per CDR3 protein results from TCRdb running MiXCR on the immunoSEQ multiplex PCR reads. The repertoire includes 100,000 to 150,000 distinct CDR3 sequences, around 94% of them detected once, and 0.2% to 0.25% sits in the top ten. The data originate from a study of CD8 T cells in Susac syndrome. V lost 7 bases and J 9 bases, leaving 19 bases between the germline ends. Germline lookup yields CDR1 MNHEY and CDR2 SVGEGT. CDR3 size: 14 residues.

The chain is built from TRBV6-2 or TRBV6-3 and TRBJ1-5, with D possibly being TRBD1 (6 bases). The receptor was isolated from a human donor with Susac syndrome. Material: CD8+ T cells from PBMCs. Here the CDR3 DNA reads TGTGCCAGCACCTACAACAGGGCTATGGGGCCCCAGCATTTT. It codes for CASTYNRAMGPQHF.